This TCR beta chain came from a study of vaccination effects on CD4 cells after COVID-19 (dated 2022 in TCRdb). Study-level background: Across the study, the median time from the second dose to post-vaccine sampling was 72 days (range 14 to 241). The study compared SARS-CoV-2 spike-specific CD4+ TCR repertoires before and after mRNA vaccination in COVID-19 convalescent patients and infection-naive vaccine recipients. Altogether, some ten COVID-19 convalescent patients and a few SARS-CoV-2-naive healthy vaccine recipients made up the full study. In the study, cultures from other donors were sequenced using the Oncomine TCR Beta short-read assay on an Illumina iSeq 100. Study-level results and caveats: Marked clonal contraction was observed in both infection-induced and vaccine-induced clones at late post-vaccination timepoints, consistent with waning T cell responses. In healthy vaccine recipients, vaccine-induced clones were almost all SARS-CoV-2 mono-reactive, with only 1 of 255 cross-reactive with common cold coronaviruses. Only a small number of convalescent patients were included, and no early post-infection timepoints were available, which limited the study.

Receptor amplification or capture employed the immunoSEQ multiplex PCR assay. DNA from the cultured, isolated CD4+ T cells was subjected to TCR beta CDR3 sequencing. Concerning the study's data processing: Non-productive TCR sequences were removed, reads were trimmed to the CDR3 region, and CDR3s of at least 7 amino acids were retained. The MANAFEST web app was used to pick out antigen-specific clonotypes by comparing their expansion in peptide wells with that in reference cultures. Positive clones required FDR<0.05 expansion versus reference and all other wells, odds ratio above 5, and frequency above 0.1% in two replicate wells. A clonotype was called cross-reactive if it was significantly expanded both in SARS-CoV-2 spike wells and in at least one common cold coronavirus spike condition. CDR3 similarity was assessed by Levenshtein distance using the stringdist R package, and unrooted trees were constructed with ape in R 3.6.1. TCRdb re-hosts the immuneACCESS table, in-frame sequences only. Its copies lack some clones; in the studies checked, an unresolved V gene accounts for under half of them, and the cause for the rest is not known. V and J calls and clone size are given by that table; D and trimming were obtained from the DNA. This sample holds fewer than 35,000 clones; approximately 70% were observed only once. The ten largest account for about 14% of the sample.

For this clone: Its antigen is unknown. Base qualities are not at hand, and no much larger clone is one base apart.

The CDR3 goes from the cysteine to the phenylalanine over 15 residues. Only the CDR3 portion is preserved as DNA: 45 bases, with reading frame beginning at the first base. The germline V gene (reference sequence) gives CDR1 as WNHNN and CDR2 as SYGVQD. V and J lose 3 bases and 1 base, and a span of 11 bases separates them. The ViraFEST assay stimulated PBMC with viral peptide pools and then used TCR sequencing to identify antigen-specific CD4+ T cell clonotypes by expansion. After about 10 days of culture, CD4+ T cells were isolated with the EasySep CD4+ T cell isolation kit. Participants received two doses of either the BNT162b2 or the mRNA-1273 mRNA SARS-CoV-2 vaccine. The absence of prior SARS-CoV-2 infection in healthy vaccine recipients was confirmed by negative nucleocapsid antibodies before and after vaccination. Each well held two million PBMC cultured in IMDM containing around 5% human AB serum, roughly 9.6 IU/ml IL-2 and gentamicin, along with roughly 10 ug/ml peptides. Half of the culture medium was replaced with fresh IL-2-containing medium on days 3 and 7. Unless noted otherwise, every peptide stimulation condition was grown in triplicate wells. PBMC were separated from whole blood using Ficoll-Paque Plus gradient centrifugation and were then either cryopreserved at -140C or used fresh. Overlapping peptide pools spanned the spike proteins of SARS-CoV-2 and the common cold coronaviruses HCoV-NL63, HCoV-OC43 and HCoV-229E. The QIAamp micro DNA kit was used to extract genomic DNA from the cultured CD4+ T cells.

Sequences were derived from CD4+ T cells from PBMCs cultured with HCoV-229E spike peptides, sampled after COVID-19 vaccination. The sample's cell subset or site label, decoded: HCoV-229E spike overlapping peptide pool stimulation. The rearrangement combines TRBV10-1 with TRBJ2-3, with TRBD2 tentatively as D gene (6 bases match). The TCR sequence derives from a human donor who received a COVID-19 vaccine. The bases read TGCGCCAGCAGTGAATCGGGGGTTGGCACAGATACGCAGTATTTT. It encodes CASSESGVGTDTQYF.